This T cell receptor beta chain was identified in a study of cytomegalovirus exposure and HLA in healthy donors. About this clone itself: Its specificity is not known.

Findings of the study overall: Reportedly, diagnosis of cytomegalovirus status by the classifier showed high specificity and sensitivity. Data from an earlier analysis indicated that most TCR beta V segments were productive either about 90% or about 30% of the time.

Amplification used 60 Vbeta primers and 13 Jbeta primers. The data were produced by immunoSEQ multiplex PCR, yet TCRdb's version contains in-frame clones alone and is incomplete. The profile shows about 190,000 clones, around 83% of them singletons. The V gene lost 6 bases and the J gene lost 2 bases, with 10 bases spanning the gap. Per the germline V gene, CDR1 is LNHDA and CDR2 is SQIVND (reference sequence). The CDR3 extends over 13 amino acids. The sample comprised PBMCs. The chain combines TRBV19 with TRBJ1-1; unclear D gene. The TCR was taken from a man aged 35 to 55 in good health and CMV-seropositive. CDR3 loop: CASSRGRNTEAFF. The CDR3 region has the DNA TGTGCCAGTAGCAGAGGGAGAAACACTGAAGCTTTCTTT.